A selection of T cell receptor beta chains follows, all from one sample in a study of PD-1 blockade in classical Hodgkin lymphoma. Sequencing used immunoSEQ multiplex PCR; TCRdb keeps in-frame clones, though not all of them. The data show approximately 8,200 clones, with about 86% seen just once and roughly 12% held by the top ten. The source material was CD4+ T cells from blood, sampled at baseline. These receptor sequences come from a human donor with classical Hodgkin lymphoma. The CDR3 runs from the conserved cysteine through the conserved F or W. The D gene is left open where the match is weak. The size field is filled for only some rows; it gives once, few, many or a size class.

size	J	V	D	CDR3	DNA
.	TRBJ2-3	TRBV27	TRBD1	CASRRQGSFTDTQYF	TGTGCCAGCAGAAGACAGGGGAGTTTCACAGATACGCAGTATTTT
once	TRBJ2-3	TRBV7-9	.	CASSDRASTGTDTQYF	TGTGCCAGCAGCGACCGGGCCTCAACGGGCACAGATACGCAGTATTTT
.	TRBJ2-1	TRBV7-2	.	CASSLRRPLHNEQFF	TGTGCCAGCAGCTTAAGGAGACCCCTCCACAATGAGCAGTTCTTC
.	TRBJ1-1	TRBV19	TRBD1	CASSIVDRVGTEAFF	TGTGCCAGTAGTATAGTGGACAGGGTGGGAACTGAAGCTTTCTTT
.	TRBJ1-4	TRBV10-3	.	CAIMNPGSEKLFF	TGTGCCATCATGAACCCCGGTAGTGAAAAACTGTTTTTT
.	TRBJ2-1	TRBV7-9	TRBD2	CASSLGASGRVTYNEQFF	TGTGCCAGCAGCTTAGGTGCTAGCGGGAGGGTAACCTACAATGAGCAGTTCTTC
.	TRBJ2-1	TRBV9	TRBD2	CASSELGLVNNEQFF	TGTGCCAGCAGCGAACTGGGACTAGTGAACAATGAGCAGTTCTTC
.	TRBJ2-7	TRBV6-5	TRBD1	CASSQAGGLGEQYF	TGTGCCAGCAGTCAAGCAGGGGGCTTGGGCGAGCAGTACTTC
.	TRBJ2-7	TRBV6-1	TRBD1	CASSVTGVAEQYF	TGTGCCAGCAGTGTAACAGGGGTTGCCGAGCAGTACTTC
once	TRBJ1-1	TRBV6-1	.	CASSELTGRNTEAFF	TGTGCCAGCAGTGAACTAACAGGCCGGAACACTGAAGCTTTCTTT
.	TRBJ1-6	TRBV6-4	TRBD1	CASSATGGISPLHF	TGTGCCAGCAGTGCGACAGGGGGCATTTCACCCCTCCACTTT
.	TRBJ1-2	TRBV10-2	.	CASSESGRGNGYTF	TGCGCCAGCAGTGAGTCCGGCAGAGGGAACGGCTACACCTTC
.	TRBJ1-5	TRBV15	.	CATSSEGRQPQHF	TGTGCCACCAGCAGCGAGGGGAGACAGCCCCAGCATTTT
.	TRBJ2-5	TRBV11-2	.	CASSRGMETQYF	TGTGCCAGCAGCCGCGGTATGGAGACCCAGTACTTC
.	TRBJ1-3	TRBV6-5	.	CASSRSGITGNTIYF	TGTGCCAGCAGTCGTTCGGGGATCACTGGAAACACCATATATTTT
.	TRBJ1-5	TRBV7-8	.	CASSLGRSNQPQHF	TGTGCCAGCAGCTTGGGTAGGAGCAATCAGCCCCAGCATTTT
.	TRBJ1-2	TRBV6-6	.	CASSQDSSGGNYGYTF	TGTGCCAGCAGCCAGGACAGTTCTGGAGGGAACTATGGCTACACCTTC
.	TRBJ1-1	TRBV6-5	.	CASSYSSPVNTEAFF	TGTGCCAGCAGTTACTCGTCCCCAGTCAACACTGAAGCTTTCTTT
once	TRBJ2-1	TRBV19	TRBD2	CASRVAGGGSEQFF	TGTGCCAGTAGGGTAGCGGGCGGGGGATCTGAGCAGTTCTTC
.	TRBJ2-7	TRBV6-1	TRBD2	CASSESGRVYEQYF	TGTGCCAGCAGTGAAAGCGGGAGGGTCTACGAGCAGTACTTC
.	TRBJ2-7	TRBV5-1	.	CASSPTYEQYF	TGCGCCAGCAGCCCGACCTACGAGCAGTACTTC
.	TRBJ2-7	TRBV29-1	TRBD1	CSVDSGTGVPYEQYF	TGCAGCGTTGATTCGGGTACAGGGGTCCCCTACGAGCAGTACTTC
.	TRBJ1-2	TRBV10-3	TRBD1	CAISTVGRDRGSTGSSYGYTF	TGTGCCATCAGCACAGTAGGGCGAGACAGGGGGTCGACTGGGTCATCCTATGGCTACACCTTC
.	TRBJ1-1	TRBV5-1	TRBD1	CASSRGPQGVATEAFF	TGCGCCAGCAGCAGGGGACCACAGGGGGTGGCCACTGAAGCTTTCTTT
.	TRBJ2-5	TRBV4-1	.	CASSQAGQRSQETQYF	TGCGCCAGCAGCCAAGCGGGTCAGCGGTCCCAAGAGACCCAGTACTTC
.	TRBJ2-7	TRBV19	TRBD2	CASSIALAGVYEQYF	TGTGCCAGTAGTATAGCCCTAGCGGGAGTCTACGAGCAGTACTTC
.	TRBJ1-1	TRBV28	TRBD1	CASSPRTGGSTEAFF	TGTGCCAGCAGTCCCCGGACAGGGGGGAGCACTGAAGCTTTCTTT
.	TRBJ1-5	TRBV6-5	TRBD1	CASSYSRGLNQPQHF	TGTGCCAGCAGTTACTCCAGGGGGCTTAATCAGCCCCAGCATTTT
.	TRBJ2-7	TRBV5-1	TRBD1	CASSSGQVSYEQYF	TGCGCCAGCAGCTCCGGACAGGTCTCCTACGAGCAGTACTTC
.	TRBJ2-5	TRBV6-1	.	CASSGAPPETQYF	TGTGCCAGCAGTGGTGCCCCTCCGGAGACCCAGTACTTC
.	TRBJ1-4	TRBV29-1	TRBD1	CSVGRTGGEKLFF	TGCAGCGTTGGGAGGACAGGGGGTGAAAAACTGTTTTTT
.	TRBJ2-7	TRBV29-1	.	CSVARAHEQYF	TGCAGCGTTGCCCGGGCCCACGAGCAGTACTTC
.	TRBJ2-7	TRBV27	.	CASSFRGSYEQYF	TGTGCCAGCAGTTTCCGGGGTTCCTACGAGCAGTACTTC
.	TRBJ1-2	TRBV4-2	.	CASSQGVIVGGIGYTF	TGTGCCAGCAGCCAAGGCGTGATTGTGGGTGGAATAGGCTACACCTTC
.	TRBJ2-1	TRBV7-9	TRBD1	CASSLTGGGGEQFF	TGTGCCAGCAGCTTAACAGGGGGCGGAGGGGAGCAGTTCTTC
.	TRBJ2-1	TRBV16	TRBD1	CASSQHTGTATTNEQFF	TGTGCCAGCAGCCAACACACCGGGACAGCCACTACGAATGAGCAGTTCTTC
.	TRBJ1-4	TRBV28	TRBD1	CASSSDRGSEKLFF	TGTGCCAGCAGTTCGGACAGGGGAAGTGAAAAACTGTTTTTT
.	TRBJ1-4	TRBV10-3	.	CAISEDGEKLFF	TGTGCCATCAGTGAAGATGGTGAAAAACTGTTTTTT
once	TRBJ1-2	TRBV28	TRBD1	CASQHGRGRIYGYTF	TGTGCCAGTCAACACGGTAGGGGGCGTATCTATGGCTACACCTTC
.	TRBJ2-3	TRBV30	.	CAWSIAASGDTQYF	TGTGCCTGGAGCATAGCGGCCTCGGGAGATACGCAGTATTTT
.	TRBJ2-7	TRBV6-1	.	CASSRGGGPYEQYF	TGTGCCAGCAGTAGGGGTGGGGGACCATACGAGCAGTACTTC
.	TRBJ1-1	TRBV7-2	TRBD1	CASSSRQGTNTEAFF	TGTGCCAGCAGCTCCAGACAGGGAACGAACACTGAAGCTTTCTTT
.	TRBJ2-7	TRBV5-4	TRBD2	CASSPGTSGRSYEQYF	TGTGCCAGCAGCCCGGGCACTAGCGGGAGATCCTACGAGCAGTACTTC
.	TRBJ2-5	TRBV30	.	CAWSVRRGISDETQYF	TGTGCCTGGAGTGTACGCAGGGGAATTTCGGATGAGACCCAGTACTTC
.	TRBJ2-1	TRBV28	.	CASSLQPLGYNEQFF	TGTGCCAGCAGTTTGCAACCCTTGGGGTACAATGAGCAGTTCTTC
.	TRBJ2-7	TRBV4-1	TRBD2	CASSQAAGTRIYEQYF	TGCGCCAGCAGCCAAGCCGCCGGGACTAGAATCTACGAGCAGTACTTC
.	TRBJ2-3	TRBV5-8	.	CASSFDVADTQYF	TGTGCCAGCAGCTTTGATGTTGCAGATACGCAGTATTTT
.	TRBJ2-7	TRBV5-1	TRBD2	CASSLARLAGGLVAYEQYF	TGCGCCAGCAGCTTGGCTCGACTAGCGGGGGGACTCGTTGCCTACGAGCAGTACTTC
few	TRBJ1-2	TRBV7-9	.	CASSPSGGVSDYGYTF	TGTGCCAGCAGCCCGTCGGGGGGAGTTTCGGACTATGGCTACACCTTC
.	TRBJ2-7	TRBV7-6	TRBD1	CASSLAAGGSYEQYF	TGTGCCAGCAGCTTAGCGGCAGGGGGTTCCTACGAGCAGTACTTC
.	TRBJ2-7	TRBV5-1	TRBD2	CASSLDTSGSSEQYF	TGCGCCAGCAGCTTGGATACTAGCGGGAGTTCCGAGCAGTACTTC
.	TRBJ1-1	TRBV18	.	CASSPLPPGTTEAFF	TGTGCCAGCTCGCCCTTACCCCCAGGGACTACTGAAGCTTTCTTT
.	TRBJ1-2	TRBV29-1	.	CSGGANYGYTF	TGCAGCGGAGGGGCTAACTATGGCTACACCTTC
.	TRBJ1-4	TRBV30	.	CAWSAGSNEKLFF	TGTGCCTGGAGTGCAGGGAGTAATGAAAAACTGTTTTTT
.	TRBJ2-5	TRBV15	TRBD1	CATSRVGGKETQYF	TGTGCCACCAGCAGAGTAGGGGGCAAGGAGACCCAGTACTTC
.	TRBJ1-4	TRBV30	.	CAWSVGEKLFF	TGTGCCTGGAGTGTAGGTGAAAAACTGTTTTTT
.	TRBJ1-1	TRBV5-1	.	CASSLAGGNTEAFF	TGCGCCAGCAGCTTGGCCGGGGGGAACACTGAAGCTTTCTTT
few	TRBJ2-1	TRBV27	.	CASARTPYNEQFF	TGTGCCAGCGCCCGGACGCCGTACAATGAGCAGTTCTTC
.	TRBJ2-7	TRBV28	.	CASSRPGLGRPYEQYF	TGTGCCAGCAGCCGACCGGGACTGGGCAGGCCCTACGAGCAGTACTTC